This T cell receptor (beta chain) comes out of a study of cytomegalovirus exposure and HLA in healthy donors. This clone was counted only a few times. Assay: immunoSEQ multiplex PCR; the TCRdb copy retains only in-frame clones and omits some. The profile shows approximately 170,000 clones, about 90% of them singletons. Per the germline V gene, CDR1 is SGHTA and CDR2 is FQGNSA. The CDR3 runs 14 residues. The V end lost 5 bases, the J end lost 4 bases, and 14 bases lay between the germline ends. Sequences were obtained from PBMCs. The receptor was derived from a woman younger than 30 in good health and CMV-seropositive. The rearrangement links TRBV7-2 to TRBJ2-5; perhaps TRBD2 as D (6 bases). The CDR3, as DNA: TGTGCCAGCAGCGTTTACTCGGAGGGAGAGACCCAGTACTTC. Translation: CASSVYSEGETQYF.